This passage covers 18 T cell receptor beta chains from one sample sequenced in a study of PD-1 blockade in classical Hodgkin lymphoma. All the patients suffered relapse after autologous stem cell transplantation, and brentuximab vedotin exposure differed. Clones were sequenced by immunoSEQ multiplex PCR, and TCRdb holds only the in-frame ones, with some missing. The repertoire holds about 98,000 clones, with roughly 76% as singletons. Sequenced material: peripheral blood mononuclear cells (PBMCs), taken before the second cycle of nivolumab. These receptors originate from a human donor with classical Hodgkin lymphoma.

The gene calls are TRBV4-2 and TRBJ2-3; TRBD2 aligns across 10 bases. Germline loops: CDR1 LGHNA, CDR2 YNFKEQ. V trimming: 1 base; J trimming: 4 bases; junction bases outside the gene matches: 11. This CDR3 has 18 amino acids. This chain's CDR3 is CASSQGASGSTSADTQYF. CDR3 DNA sequence: TGTGCCAGCAGCCAAGGGGCTAGCGGGAGTACTAGTGCAGATACGCAGTATTTT.

This rearrangement joins TRBV19 to TRBJ2-5; D is possibly TRBD1 (7 bases). Per the germline V gene, CDR1 is LNHDA and CDR2 is SQIVND (reference sequence). The CDR3 consists of 19 residues. The V and J ends lost 2 bases and 2 bases respectively, with 24 bases between them. CDR3 in DNA: TGTGCCAGTAGTATAAAGGGGGCAGGGTGGGAGGTTGAACAAGAGACCCAGTACTTC. It specifies CASSIKGAGWEVEQETQYF.

The gene calls are TRBV4-3 and TRBJ2-7; 9 bases fit TRBD2. After removal of 1 base from V and 6 bases from J, the junction contained 7 bases not matched to a gene. The CDR3 length is 15 residues. The germline V gene encodes CDR1 LGHNA and CDR2 YSLEER. CDR3 region: CASSQAGGRATEQYF. CDR3 DNA: TGCGCCAGCAGCCAAGCGGGCGGGAGGGCCACCGAGCAGTACTTC.

The chain is built from TRBV5-5 and TRBJ1-4; D is ambiguous. The germline V gene has CDR1 SGHKS and CDR2 YYEKEE (reference sequence). With 4 bases removed from V and 7 bases from J, the gap between germline ends came to 23 bases. The CDR3 is made up of 17 amino acids. In DNA form, the CDR3 reads TGTGCCAGCAGCCCCCATTCGGTTACGACGGGAGGTGAAAAACTGTTTTTT. It translates to CASSPHSVTTGGEKLFF. Complete variable domain (other parts from reference TRBV5-5 and TRBJ1-4): DAGVTQSPTHLIKTRGQQVTLRCSPISGHKSVSWYQQVLGQGPQFIFQYYEKEERGRGNFPDRFSARQFPNYSSELNVNALLLGDSALYLCASSPHSVTTGGEKLFFGSGTQLSVL.

This clone was seen a handful of times. This chain connects TRBV19 to TRBJ1-1; D call uncertain. Trimming shortened V by 0 bases and J by 1 base, and 9 bases separated the two germline ends. This CDR3 is 15 amino acids long. Per germline, CDR1 LNHDA and CDR2 SQIVND (reference sequence). This CDR3 is CASSIEGPRNTEAFF. CDR3 DNA: TGTGCCAGTAGTATAGAAGGTCCGAGGAACACTGAAGCTTTCTTT.

The chain recombines TRBV7-2 with TRBJ2-2; 7 bases agree with TRBD2. CDR3 length equals 17 residues. Germline V CDR1 and CDR2: SGHTA, FQGNSA. Trimming at V came to 3 bases and at J to 5 bases, leaving 12 bases not matched to a gene. The CDR3 nucleotides are TGTGCCAGCAGCTTCAGATCACTGGCGGGAGTTACCGGGGAGCTGTTTTTT. Translated: CASSFRSLAGVTGELFF.

The chain links TRBV11-2 to TRBJ2-7; D is uncertain. The CDR3 is made up of 11 amino acids. Germline loops: CDR1 SGHAT, CDR2 FQNNGV. The ends were cut back, 2 bases at V and 6 bases at J, with 5 bases in the middle. CDR3 loop: CASSLTAEQYF. CDR3 nucleotide sequence: TGTGCCAGCAGCTTAACAGCCGAGCAGTACTTC.

This sequence joins TRBV6-4 and TRBJ2-1, with TRBD2 as a possible D gene (5 bases). Trimming shortened V by 3 bases and J by 5 bases, and 8 bases separated the two germline ends. The CDR3 is made up of 13 amino acids. Germline loops: CDR1 MRHNA, CDR2 SNTAGT. CDR3 nucleotides: TGTGCCAGCAGTGATGACTACAACAATGAGCAGTTCTTC. This codes for CASSDDYNNEQFF.

V and J are TRBV27 and TRBJ1-1, with D unclear. Germline V gives CDR1 MNHEY, CDR2 SMNVEV (reference sequence). The CDR3 has 16 residues. The V end lost 3 bases, the J end lost 2 bases, and 16 bases lay between the germline ends. The CDR3 DNA reads TGTGCCAGCAGTTTTCGTCGGGGTATAGGAAACACTGAAGCTTTCTTT. It translates to CASSFRRGIGNTEAFF.

The genes are TRBV7-8 and TRBJ2-7; D may be TRBD1 (6 bases). V dropped 2 bases and J dropped 3 bases, with 11 bases sitting between them. CDR1 is SGHVS, CDR2 FQNEAQ, per germline. The CDR3 has 14 amino acids. CDR3 bases: TGTGCCAGCAGCTTAACGGAACAGGGCTACGAGCAGTACTTC. It codes for CASSLTEQGYEQYF.

This chain's CDR3 is CASSLVGGPGYEQYF. As DNA, the CDR3 is TGTGCCAGCAGCTTGGTTGGAGGCCCCGGCTACGAGCAGTACTTC. The rearrangement links TRBV5-6 to TRBJ2-7; tentatively, D is TRBD2 (5 bases). V was pared by 0 bases and J by 3 bases, with 13 bases between. In germline, CDR1 is SGHDT, CDR2 YYEEEE. This CDR3 has 15 residues.

The V gene is TRBV9, the J gene TRBJ2-7, with 10 bases identical to TRBD1. The V gene end was trimmed by 6 bases and the J gene end by 3 bases; junction bases not matched to a gene: 6. In germline, CDR1 is SGDLS, CDR2 YYNGEE. This CDR3 has 14 residues. The CDR3 reads CASKRGQGSYEQYF. The CDR3, as DNA: TGTGCCAGCAAGAGGGGACAGGGGAGCTACGAGCAGTACTTC.

The rearrangement joins TRBV2 to TRBJ1-1; 9 nucleotides match TRBD1. Germline V gene lookup returns CDR1 SNHLY and CDR2 FYNNEI. This CDR3 is built from 13 residues. V lost 7 bases, J lost 6 bases, and 6 bases stayed unmatched. CDR3 region: CASTWDRVSEAFF. CDR3 nucleotides: TGTGCCAGCACCTGGGACAGGGTATCTGAAGCTTTCTTT. Drawing the rest from reference TRBV2 and TRBJ1-1, the complete variable domain is EPEVTQTPSHQVTQMGQEVILRCVPISNHLYFYWYRQILGQKVEFLVSFYNNEISEKSEIFDDQFSVERPDGSNFTLKIRSTKLEDSAMYFCASTWDRVSEAFFGQGTRLTVV.

This chain joins TRBV5-1 and TRBJ2-5; D is undetermined. This CDR3 contains 13 residues. Trimming took 4 bases from V and 4 from J, leaving 11 bases between them. Germline CDR1 reads SGHRS; CDR2 reads YFSETQ. The CDR3 coding sequence is TGCGCCAGCAGCGGGCGGATAGGAGAGACCCAGTACTTC. Its protein is CASSGRIGETQYF.

The rearrangement joins TRBV7-2 to TRBJ2-7, with D unclear. Germline V gene lookup returns CDR1 SGHTA and CDR2 FQGNSA. The CDR3 consists of 14 residues. Trimming shortened V by 1 base and J by 5 bases, and 12 bases separated the two germline ends. The CDR3 is CASSLGPPVDEQYF. The CDR3 bases are TGTGCCAGCAGCTTAGGCCCGCCTGTCGACGAGCAGTACTTC.

This chain connects TRBV5-1 to TRBJ2-3; no reliable D call. The CDR3 is made up of 14 amino acids. Germline CDR1 and CDR2: SGHRS and YFSETQ. With 4 bases removed from V and 3 bases from J, the gap between germline ends came to 12 bases. This CDR3 is CASSPRPQTDTQYF. The CDR3 region has the DNA TGCGCCAGCAGCCCCCGACCCCAAACAGATACGCAGTATTTT.

The rearrangement uses TRBV19 and TRBJ1-1, with no clear D. The CDR3 length is 14 residues. V lost 6 bases to trimming and J lost 3 bases, with 14 bases between them. Per the germline V gene, CDR1 is LNHDA and CDR2 is SQIVND (reference sequence). In DNA, the CDR3 is TGTGCCAGTAGGATTGGCGGGTTGGACACTGAAGCTTTCTTT. Protein sequence: CASRIGGLDTEAFF.

V is TRBV7-3 and J is TRBJ2-2; 7 bases fit TRBD2. Germline lookup yields CDR1 SGHTA and CDR2 FQGTGA. This CDR3 comprises 16 residues. V trimming: 5 bases; J trimming: 5 bases; junction bases outside the gene matches: 11. CDR3 nucleotides: TGTGCCAGCAGCCCGCATCCTAGCGGTTCGACCGGGGAGCTGTTTTTT. Translated: CASSPHPSGSTGELFF.